The following is a T cell receptor beta chain sequence with its context. There is no known antigen for this receptor. No clone much larger than this one lies a single base away; base qualities are absent. The protocol used for the library was the immunoSEQ multiplex PCR assay. TCR beta CDR3 sequencing was performed on DNA from the cultured, isolated CD4+ T cells. On the study's bioinformatics: Non-productive TCR sequences were removed, reads were trimmed to the CDR3 region, and CDR3s of at least 7 amino acids were retained. Antigen-specific clonotypes were identified using the MANAFEST web app by comparison of expansion in peptide wells against reference cultures. Positive clones required FDR<0.05 expansion versus reference and all other wells, odds ratio above 5, and frequency above 0.1% in two replicate wells. Clonotypes significantly expanded in SARS-CoV-2 spike wells and in at least one common cold coronavirus spike condition were defined as cross-reactive. Using the stringdist R package, CDR3 similarity was measured by Levenshtein distance, and unrooted trees were constructed with ape in R 3.6.1. Here the immuneACCESS table is served through TCRdb, limited to in-frame sequences with V and J called. Missing clones are a known gap in these copies; in checked studies unresolved V genes cover under half, and the rest lacks a known reason. V and J calls plus clone size are reproduced from that table; the DNA served to infer D and trimming. This sample has about 45,000 clones in its table, and approximately 72% of those were observed once. The ten top clones hold 29% of the sample.

The entry originates in a study of vaccination effects on CD4 cells after COVID-19 (dated by TCRdb to the early 2020s). At the level of the whole study: Participants received two doses of either the BNT162b2 or the mRNA-1273 mRNA SARS-CoV-2 vaccine. The full study included over 8 COVID-19 convalescent patients and several SARS-CoV-2-naive healthy vaccine recipients. In a couple of convalescent patients, pre-vaccine samples were collected 16 days and one week ahead of the first dose, 142 and 148 days after COVID-19 diagnosis. Cultures from other donors in the study were sequenced using the Oncomine TCR Beta short-read assay on an Illumina iSeq 100. In both COVID-19 convalescent patients and infection-naive vaccine recipients, the study compared SARS-CoV-2 spike-specific CD4+ TCR repertoires from before mRNA vaccination with those from after it.

To identify antigen-specific CD4+ T cell clonotypes by their expansion, the ViraFEST assay first stimulated PBMC with viral peptide pools and then applied TCR sequencing. After around ten days of culture, CD4+ T cells were isolated with the EasySep CD4+ T cell isolation kit. Convalescent patients had PCR-confirmed SARS-CoV-2 infection between March and December 2020, before Alpha, Beta and Delta variants emerged in the United States. Some 2 million PBMC per well were cultured in IMDM with about 5.4% human AB serum, 8 to 10 IU/ml IL-2 and gentamicin, plus 10 ug/ml peptides. On days 3 and 7, half of the culture medium was replaced with fresh IL-2-containing medium. Unless noted otherwise, every peptide stimulation condition was grown in triplicate wells. Using Ficoll-Paque Plus gradient centrifugation, PBMC were separated from whole blood and then either used fresh or cryopreserved at -140C. The QIAamp micro DNA kit was used to extract genomic DNA from the cultured CD4+ T cells.

Summary of the overall study and its limitations: Clones induced by infection and clones induced by vaccination both contracted markedly at late timepoints after vaccination, which fits with T cell responses waning over time. In convalescent patients, the post-vaccine spike-reactive repertoire consisted mainly of new vaccine-induced clones, largely distinct from infection-induced clones. Only a small number of convalescent patients were included, and no early post-infection timepoints were available, which limited the study.

The sample in question was CD4+ T cells from PBMCs cultured with a peptide pool, obtained before COVID-19 vaccination. The receptor was isolated from a human donor who had a prior SARS-CoV-2 infection.

The sequence in DNA is TGTGCCAGCAGCCGGGACTTCGACACAGATACGCAGTATTTT. Its product reads: CASSRDFDTDTQYF. The V and J segments used are TRBV11-2 and TRBJ2-3; TRBD2 might be the D gene, on 6 matching bases. Reading from cysteine to phenylalanine, the CDR3 counts 14 amino acids. Just CDR3 DNA is preserved here, 42 bases in frame from base 1. CDR1 and CDR2, looked up from the germline V gene, are SGHAT and FQNNGV. The V and J ends are trimmed by 5 bases and 2 bases, leaving 11 bases between them. The CDR3, completed at both ends by the reference TRBV11-2 and TRBJ2-3 genes, gives the full variable domain EAGVAQSPRYKIIEKRQSVAFWCNPISGHATLYWYQQILGQGPKLLIQFQNNGVVDDSQLPKDRFSAERLKGVDSTLKIQPAKLEDSAVYLCASSRDFDTDTQYFGPGTRLTVL.